Following are 28 T cell receptor beta chains from one sample sequenced in a study of blood T cell repertoires in COVID-19. Profiling relied on immunoSEQ multiplex PCR, and the TCRdb table lists in-frame clones only, not all of them. Among 120,000 or so clones listed, roughly four fifths were seen once. The specimen sequenced was peripheral blood. All receptors derive from a man aged 30-40 years with COVID-19, enrolled during active disease.

The chain carries TRBV21-1 and TRBJ1-5. TRBV21-1 is a pseudogene segment. The CDR3 has 19 amino acids. For the CDR3, the DNA is TGTGCCAGCAGCAAAATGGGGAAGAGAGGGGAGGAGGGCAATCAGCCCCAGCATTTT. Translation gives CASSKMGKRGEEGNQPQHF.

The chain couples TRBV5-5 to TRBJ2-2; tentatively, D is TRBD1 (6 bases). Trimming pared 0 bases from V and 1 base from J, leaving 10 bases between. Germline V gene lookup returns CDR1 SGHKS and CDR2 YYEKEE (reference sequence). The CDR3 has 16 amino acids. CDR3 nucleotide sequence: TGTGCCAGCAGCTTGGGGCAGGGGTGGAACACCGGGGAGCTGTTTTTT. Translating gives CASSLGQGWNTGELFF.

This chain uses TRBV28 with TRBJ1-3; no clear D gene. The CDR3 spans 15 residues. V lost 4 bases and J 0 bases, leaving 10 bases between the germline ends. Per germline, CDR1 MDHEN and CDR2 SYDVKM. CDR3 amino acids: CASSSLGLSGNTIYF. The CDR3 DNA follows: TGTGCCAGCAGTTCCTTGGGCCTCTCTGGAAACACCATATATTTT.

V and J are TRBV30 and TRBJ1-6, with unresolved D. The CDR3 has 14 amino acids. Germline V CDR1 and CDR2: GTSNPN, SVGIG (reference sequence). The V gene lost 0 bases and the J gene lost 9 bases, with 12 bases spanning the gap. CDR3 bases: TGTGCCTGGAGTGTCCAGGTCCAATCTTCACCCCTCCACTTT. This sequence encodes CAWSVQVQSSPLHF.

The chain links TRBV19 to TRBJ1-5; D might be TRBD1 (5 bases). CDR3 length: 14 amino acids. V gave up 4 bases and J gave up 6 bases, with 13 bases separating them. From germline, CDR1 is LNHDA and CDR2 SQIVND (reference sequence). The CDR3 protein is CASSTGYSAQPQHF. The CDR3 DNA reads TGTGCCAGTAGTACAGGGTACAGTGCTCAGCCCCAGCATTTT.

In DNA form, the CDR3 reads TGTGCCAGCAGTTACACAGGGGGGAACTATGGCTACACCTTC. Residues: CASSYTGGNYGYTF. This rearrangement joins TRBV6-6 to TRBJ1-2, with 8 bases fitting TRBD1. The V gene's germline CDR1 is MNHNY and CDR2 SVGAGI (reference sequence). The trim removed 2 bases at V and 2 bases at J, leaving 1 base unmatched. This CDR3 region has 14 residues.

V is TRBV2 and J is TRBJ2-7; 10 bases fit TRBD1. The germline gives CDR1 SNHLY, CDR2 FYNNEI. V was pared by 7 bases and J by 3 bases, with 3 bases of the junction left unmatched. CDR3 size: 13 residues. The DNA of the CDR3 is TGTGCCAGCAATGGACAGGGGGGCTACGAGCAGTACTTC. Translated: CASNGQGGYEQYF.

The CDR3 region is CASSYLSGRRTLDSPLHF. CDR3 DNA sequence: TGTGCCAGCAGTTACCTAAGTGGGAGGAGGACCCTCGATTCACCCCTCCACTTT. This sequence joins TRBV6-2 or TRBV6-3 and TRBJ1-6; D call uncertain. The V gene lost 2 bases and the J gene lost 8 bases, with 22 bases spanning the gap. CDR3 length equals 18 residues. The germline V gene has CDR1 MNHEY and CDR2 SVGEGT.

The rearrangement joins TRBV7-8 to TRBJ2-1, with 11 bases aligning to TRBD2. Germline V lookup: CDR1 SGHVS, CDR2 FQNEAQ. The CDR3 consists of 19 residues. Trimming at V came to 0 bases and at J to 4 bases, leaving 11 bases not matched to a gene. CDR3 nucleotides: TGTGCCAGCAGCTTAGCGAAGACTAGCGGGGTTGTAACGTACAATGAGCAGTTCTTC. Its protein is CASSLAKTSGVVTYNEQFF. Together with reference TRBV7-8 and TRBJ2-1, the CDR3 gives the full variable domain: GAGVSQSPRYKVAKRGQDVALRCDPISGHVSLFWYQQALGQGPEFLTYFQNEAQLDKSGLPSDRFFAERPEGSVSTLKIQRTQQEDSAVYLCASSLAKTSGVVTYNEQFFGPGTRLTVL.

The V and J genes are TRBV19 and TRBJ2-7; the match to TRBD1 covers 9 bases. V shed 6 bases, J shed 5 bases, and the junction held 8 bases outside the gene matches. This CDR3 has 14 residues. In germline, CDR1 is LNHDA, CDR2 SQIVND (reference sequence). The CDR3, as DNA: TGTGCCAGTAGCTTCGGGACAGGGCTCGACGAGCAGTACTTC. Translated, it gives CASSFGTGLDEQYF.

The J gene is TRBJ2-5, the V gene TRBV12-3 or TRBV12-4; D perhaps matches TRBD1 (7 bases). V shed 6 bases and J shed 5 bases, with 13 bases lying between them. There are 13 residues in the CDR3. The CDR3 DNA follows: TGTGCCAGCAGAGAACAGGGGAGGGAGACCCAGTACTTC. Amino acids: CASREQGRETQYF.

This sequence joins TRBV5-4 and TRBJ2-3; a possible D gene is TRBD2 (6 bases). This CDR3 comprises 16 residues. V shed 4 bases and J shed 2 bases, with 17 bases lying between them. Germline-derived CDR1 and CDR2 are SGHNT and YYREEE (reference sequence). CDR3 residues: CASSPNSRGNTDTQYF. The CDR3 nucleotides read TGTGCCAGCAGCCCCAACTCTCGGGGGAACACAGATACGCAGTATTTT.

The genes are TRBV10-3 and TRBJ2-3; 7 bases map to TRBD1. V shed 6 bases, J shed 2 bases, and the junction held 5 bases outside the gene matches. Germline CDR1 ENHRY, CDR2 SYGVKD. The CDR3 is made up of 14 amino acids. CDR3 amino acids: CAISSGQSTDTQYF. Here the CDR3 DNA reads TGTGCCATCAGCTCGGGACAGTCCACAGATACGCAGTATTTT.

The CDR3 DNA sequence: TGTGCCACCAGTGATTTGAGGCGCGGGAAGGGCACAGATACGCAGTATTTT. Translation gives CATSDLRRGKGTDTQYF. V gene TRBV24-1 combines with J gene TRBJ2-3; the D gene is possibly TRBD2 (6 bases). Germline V gives CDR1 KGHDR, CDR2 SFDVKD. V was pared by 0 bases and J by 1 base, with 13 bases between. This CDR3 has 17 residues.

This sequence joins TRBV15 and TRBJ1-1, with D possibly matching TRBD1 (5 bases). V dropped 6 bases and J dropped 5 bases, with 10 bases sitting between them. The CDR3 has 12 residues. From germline, CDR1 is LNHNV and CDR2 YYDKDF (reference sequence). The CDR3: CATSRGLTEAFF. The DNA for the CDR3 is TGTGCCACCAGTAGGGGCCTAACTGAAGCTTTCTTT.

The V and J genes are TRBV11-3 and TRBJ1-2, with a possible D match to TRBD1 (5 bases). The CDR3 spans 13 residues. Germline V lookup: CDR1 SGHNT, CDR2 YENEEA. Deletions cut 0 bases from V and 8 bases from J, with 10 bases between. The CDR3 nucleotides read TGTGCCAGCAGCTTAGAGGGACTAGCAGGCTACACCTTC. Translating gives CASSLEGLAGYTF. The full variable domain, completed using reference TRBV11-3 and TRBJ1-2, is EAGVVQSPRYKIIEKKQPVAFWCNPISGHNTLYWYLQNLGQGPELLIRYENEEAVDDSQLPKDRFSAERLKGVDSTLKIQPAELGDSAVYLCASSLEGLAGYTFGSGTRLTVV.

This chain joins TRBV10-3 and TRBJ1-4; TRBD1 might be the D (5 bases). Germline CDR1 is ENHRY and CDR2 is SYGVKD. The CDR3 consists of 17 residues. Trimming stripped 0 bases from V and 8 bases from J, with 19 bases between. As DNA, the CDR3 is TGTGCCATCAGTGAGTCTGGGGTGGCAGGGTTGAACGAAAAACTGTTTTTT. As protein: CAISESGVAGLNEKLFF.

The J gene is TRBJ2-1, the V gene TRBV5-1; D might be TRBD2 (5 bases). This CDR3 region has 14 residues. The V and J ends lost 4 bases and 7 bases respectively, with 15 bases between them. The germline gives CDR1 SGHRS, CDR2 YFSETQ. This chain's CDR3 is CASSASGVTNEQFF. The DNA of the CDR3 is TGCGCCAGCAGCGCCTCCGGGGTAACGAATGAGCAGTTCTTC.

V is TRBV15 and J is TRBJ1-1; weak D call: TRBD1 (6 bases). Germline loops: CDR1 LNHNV, CDR2 YYDKDF (reference sequence). The CDR3 runs 15 residues. V lost 0 bases and J 4 bases, leaving 12 bases between the germline ends. CDR3 loop: CATSRDGGLATEAFF. Written as DNA, the CDR3 is TGTGCCACCAGCAGAGACGGGGGGCTAGCCACTGAAGCTTTCTTT.

The V and J genes are TRBV6-5 and TRBJ2-7; 13 nucleotides match TRBD2. Germline assignment: CDR1 MNHEY and CDR2 SVGAGI. V was pared by 6 bases and J by 4 bases, with 6 bases of the junction left unmatched. The CDR3 is made up of 15 amino acids. Here the CDR3 reads CASSRGLAGAYEQYF. CDR3 sequence (DNA): TGTGCCAGCAGCAGAGGACTAGCGGGGGCTTACGAGCAGTACTTC.

With regard to this clone: One end of the junction fails to match germline, which may point to a read error. This rearrangement joins TRBV25-1 to TRBJ1-2; no clear D. The CDR3 runs to 10 residues. Germline assignment: CDR1 MGHDK and CDR2 SYGVNS. Written as DNA, the CDR3 is TGTGCCAGCAGTGAATGGGCGGGCGACTTC. Translation: CASSEWAGDF.

The CDR3 reads CASSLSGQGYSPLHF. The CDR3 DNA reads as TGTGCCAGCAGTTTGTCGGGTCAGGGGTATTCACCCCTCCACTTT. The chain carries TRBV28 and TRBJ1-6, with D maybe TRBD1 (6 bases). This CDR3 has 15 amino acids. Between the trimmed V and J ends, which lost 3 bases and 8 bases, there was a span of 14 bases. CDR1 MDHEN and CDR2 SYDVKM come from the germline V gene.

The J gene is TRBJ2-3, the V gene TRBV5-1; 10 nucleotides agree with TRBD1. Germline V CDR1 and CDR2: SGHRS, YFSETQ. The CDR3 spans 15 residues. After removal of 4 bases from V and 6 bases from J, the junction contained 8 bases not matched to a gene. CDR3 nucleotide sequence: TGCGCCAGCAGCCTACGGACAGGGGGAATGGATACGCAGTATTTT. This sequence encodes CASSLRTGGMDTQYF.

This rearrangement joins TRBV7-8 to TRBJ2-2; TRBD2 matches 9 bases. There are 16 residues in the CDR3. Germline V CDR1 and CDR2: SGHVS, FQNEAQ. V lost 3 bases, J lost 4 bases, and 6 bases stayed unmatched. CDR3 in DNA: TGTGCCAGCAGCTTTAACGGCGGGAGGGCCACCGGGGAGCTGTTTTTT. Its translation is CASSFNGGRATGELFF.

There are a few counts of this clone. V usage is TRBV24-1 and J usage is TRBJ2-1, with 9 bases matching TRBD2. This CDR3 comprises 15 residues. The germline V gene encodes CDR1 KGHDR and CDR2 SFDVKD. The V segment lost 0 bases and the J segment 5 bases; nucleotides outside the gene matches: 1. CDR3 region: CATSDLGTSNNEQFF. For the CDR3, the DNA is TGTGCCACCAGTGATTTGGGGACTAGCAACAATGAGCAGTTCTTC.

This chain uses TRBV5-1 with TRBJ2-3, with TRBD2 matching over 10 bases. J lost 2 bases, V lost 3 bases, and 6 bases had no gene match. The CDR3 contains 16 residues. CDR1 is SGHRS, CDR2 YFSETQ, per germline. The CDR3, as DNA: TGCGCCAGCAGCTCCGTTAGCGGGAGGTACACAGATACGCAGTATTTT. It encodes CASSSVSGRYTDTQYF.

The V gene is TRBV7-2, the J gene TRBJ2-1, with 10 positions matching TRBD1. This CDR3 is 15 amino acids long. The V and J ends lost 5 bases and 7 bases, in that order; junction bases with no gene match: 8. From germline, CDR1 is SGHTA and CDR2 FQGNSA. The CDR3 sequence is CASSAGTGVWNEQFF. DNA for the CDR3: TGTGCCAGCAGCGCCGGGACAGGGGTGTGGAATGAGCAGTTCTTC.

The V and J genes are TRBV7-3 and TRBJ2-2; 8 positions match TRBD2. Germline lookup yields CDR1 SGHTA and CDR2 FQGTGA. The trim removed 5 bases at V and 3 bases at J, leaving 5 bases unmatched. The length of the CDR3 is 15 residues. CDR3 coding DNA: TGTGCCAGCAGCCCCCGGGGGGGGTACACCGGGGAGCTGTTTTTT. Amino acids: CASSPRGGYTGELFF. The whole variable domain, remainder taken from reference TRBV7-3 and TRBJ2-2, is GAGVSQTPSNKVTEKGKYVELRCDPISGHTALYWYRQSLGQGPEFLIYFQGTGAADDSGLPNDRFFAVRPEGSVSTLKIQRTERGDSAVYLCASSPRGGYTGELFFGEGSRLTVL.